This T cell receptor beta chain was recorded in a study of blood T cell repertoires in COVID-19. At the level of the study: From the United States, Italy and Spain came samples of acute and convalescent COVID-19. From T cells, B-cell-depleted T cells, or PBMCs came the material, which was cDNA or gDNA.

V lost 4 bases to trimming and J lost 0 bases; unmatched junction nucleotides: 7. Germline V gene sequence: CDR1 SGHTA, CDR2 FQGNSA. This CDR3 has 17 residues. In the source study's methods: Amplified reference gene primers provided the basis for estimating nucleated cell counts. Method: immunoSEQ multiplex PCR; TCRdb's copy keeps in-frame clones and lacks some. The V and J calls and clone size were taken over from that table, and D and trimming were inferred from the DNA. There are more than 40,000 clones in the sample; 80% to 90% occur only once, and 13% lies in the top ten. The chain has TRBV7-2 and TRBJ2-1; 9 bases are a match to TRBD2. The clonotype originates from a man older than 75 with acute or convalescent COVID-19. The sample comprised peripheral blood. CDR3: CASSSRLAASSYNEQFF. In DNA form, the CDR3 reads TGTGCCAGCAGCTCACGACTAGCGGCTAGCTCCTACAATGAGCAGTTCTTC.